Each of the 19 T cell receptor beta chains below was sequenced from the same sample in a study of T cells in Graves' hyperthyroidism and ophthalmopathy. From RNA transcripts, TCR beta CDR3 regions were amplified. HTBI primers were used for first-round RT-PCR of the TCR CDR3. TCRdb re-called the multiplex PCR reads with MiXCR, one entry per CDR3 protein. The sample shows about 380,000 distinct CDR3 sequences, around 15% of them seen only once. The sequencing input was blood. These receptors were taken from a woman aged 30 to 39 with Graves' ophthalmopathy.

With respect to this clonotype: One end of the junction fails to match germline, which may point to a read error. The chain recombines TRBV20-1 with TRBJ2-1; 7 bases agree with TRBD1. Germline V gene data show CDR1 as DFQATT and CDR2 as SNEGSKA (reference sequence). This CDR3 comprises 13 residues. The CDR3 here is CSARERGGEREIF. In nucleotides, the CDR3 is TGCAGTGCTAGGGAGAGAGGGGGCGAGCGCGAAATCTTC.

Only a few counts were recorded for this clonotype. The rearrangement joins TRBV29-1 to TRBJ1-2, with a weak D call TRBD1 (6 bases). Deletions cut 6 bases from V and 4 bases from J, with 12 bases between. Germline V CDR1 and CDR2: SQVTM, ANQGSEA. The CDR3 has 12 amino acids. CDR3: CSVEGGGYGYTF. CDR3 DNA: TGCAGCGTGGAGGGGGGCGGCTATGGCTACACCTTC. Looking up the rest from reference TRBV29-1 and TRBJ1-2 gives the full variable domain: SAVISQKPSRDICQRGTSLTIQCQVDSQVTMMFWYRQQPGQSLTLIATANQGSEATYESGFVIDKFPISRPNLTFSTLTVSNMSPEDSSIYLCSVEGGGYGYTFGSGTRLTVV.

The table lists this clonotype with many counts. The chain joins TRBV9 to TRBJ1-1, with D possibly TRBD1 on 6 matching bases. Between the trimmed V and J ends, which lost 3 bases and 1 base, there was a span of 10 bases. The CDR3 is made up of 14 amino acids. Germline CDR1 reads SGDLS; CDR2 reads YYNGEE. The CDR3, as DNA: TGTGCCAGCAGCGGCAGGGGATCGAACACTGAAGCTTTCTTT. Amino acids: CASSGRGSNTEAFF. Looking up the rest from reference TRBV9 and TRBJ1-1 gives the full variable domain: DSGVTQTPKHLITATGQRVTLRCSPRSGDLSVYWYQQSLDQGLQFLIQYYNGEERAKGNILERFSAQQFPDLHSELNLSSLELGDSALYFCASSGRGSNTEAFFGQGTRLTVV.

This chain links TRBV20-1 with TRBJ2-1; perhaps TRBD2 as D (6 bases). This CDR3 comprises 14 residues. The V end was cut by 6 bases, the J end by 3 bases, with 15 bases between. The germline V gene encodes CDR1 DFQATT and CDR2 SNEGSKA (reference sequence). CDR3: CSAPAGLDYNEQFF. The CDR3 nucleotides read TGCAGTGCGCCCGCGGGACTGGACTACAATGAGCAGTTCTTC.

This clonotype was detected once. The rearrangement joins TRBV4-2 to TRBJ2-5, with D perhaps matching TRBD1 (6 bases). The V end was cut by 0 bases, the J end by 4 bases, with 12 bases between. Germline V gives CDR1 LGHNA, CDR2 YNFKEQ. CDR3 length: 15 amino acids. This CDR3 is CASSQDRAGAETQYF. The CDR3 bases are TGTGCCAGCAGCCAAGACCGAGCAGGGGCAGAGACCCAGTACTTC.

The sample holds many counts of this clonotype. V is TRBV5-1 and J is TRBJ1-6, with 7 nucleotides matching TRBD1. The CDR3 extends over 15 amino acids. V gave up 4 bases and J gave up 8 bases; unmatched junction bases: 9. Germline V CDR1 and CDR2: SGHRS, YFSETQ. For the CDR3, the DNA is TGCGCCAGCAGCCCAGGGGGACAGCTGTATTCACCCCTCCACTTT. This codes for CASSPGGQLYSPLHF.

This clonotype was seen many times. The chain combines TRBV28 with TRBJ2-3; the D is unclear. This CDR3 contains 14 residues. Germline-derived CDR1 and CDR2 are MDHEN and SYDVKM. Trimming pared 4 bases from V and 2 bases from J, leaving 10 bases between. Here the CDR3 reads CASSSVRITDTQYF. The CDR3 DNA is TGTGCCAGCAGTTCAGTCCGGATCACAGATACGCAGTATTTT.

Many counts were recorded for this clonotype. The chain employs TRBV3-1 and TRBJ2-5; D uncertain. V gave up 1 base and J gave up 3 bases, with 12 bases separating them. Germline CDR1 reads LGHDT; CDR2 reads YNNKEL (reference sequence). This CDR3 region has 15 residues. CDR3 loop: CASSQVPRTKETQYF. The CDR3 bases are TGTGCCAGCAGCCAAGTCCCCCGAACCAAAGAGACCCAGTACTTC.

This clonotype was detected a few times. The rearrangement uses TRBV7-9 and TRBJ1-2; a possible D gene is TRBD1 (6 bases). The ends were cut back, 5 bases at V and 4 bases at J, with 17 bases in the middle. CDR3 length: 15 residues. Germline V gene data show CDR1 as SEHNR and CDR2 as FQNEAQ (reference sequence). CDR3 in amino acids: CASSSRQATIYGYTF. DNA for the CDR3: TGTGCCAGCAGCAGCAGACAGGCCACGATCTATGGCTACACCTTC.

This clonotype appeared many times. The chain combines TRBV27 with TRBJ1-5; tentative D call: TRBD1 (5 bases). V dropped 6 bases and J dropped 4 bases, with 7 bases sitting between them. CDR1 is MNHEY, CDR2 SMNVEV, per germline (reference sequence). There are 12 residues in the CDR3. This CDR3 is CASRGPNQPQHF. CDR3 DNA sequence: TGTGCCAGCAGGGGGCCTAATCAGCCCCAGCATTTT.

Many counts were recorded for this clonotype. The rearrangement joins TRBV28 to TRBJ2-3, with 7 bases that match TRBD1. Trimming at V came to 10 bases and at J to 0 bases, leaving 4 bases not matched to a gene. Germline loops: CDR1 MDHEN, CDR2 SYDVKM. The length of the CDR3 is 13 residues. CDR3 sequence: CANRDSSTDTQYF. CDR3 sequence (DNA): TGTGCCAACCGGGACAGCAGCACAGATACGCAGTATTTT.

At least ten counts were recorded for this clonotype. The DNA of the CDR3 is TGTGCCAGCAGCCCTACTGAGGGGTTCAGTAGTATTGAAGCTTTCTTT. As protein: CASSPTEGFSSIEAFF. The genes are TRBV7-6 and TRBJ1-1; possible D gene TRBD1, 5 bases. Trimming shortened V by 5 bases and J by 7 bases, and 23 bases separated the two germline ends. Germline assignment: CDR1 SGHVS and CDR2 FNYEAQ. The CDR3 consists of 16 residues. The full variable domain, in which reference TRBV7-6 and TRBJ1-1 provide the parts outside the CDR3, is GAGVSQSPRYKVTKRGQDVALRCDPISGHVSLYWYRQALGQGPEFLTYFNYEAQQDKSGLPNDRFSAERPEGSISTLTIQRTEQRDSAMYRCASSPTEGFSSIEAFFGQGTRLTVV.

The sample holds many counts of this clonotype. V is TRBV28 and J is TRBJ1-4; D is undetermined. The V gene lost 3 bases and the J gene lost 5 bases, with 22 bases spanning the gap. Germline lookup yields CDR1 MDHEN and CDR2 SYDVKM. The CDR3 is 18 amino acids. CDR3 in DNA: TGTGCCAGCAGTTTTTTTTCTTCTTATCGTCGGCTGAATGAAAAACTGTTTTTT. This sequence encodes CASSFFSSYRRLNEKLFF.

This clonotype was seen repeatedly, ten times or more. V gene TRBV3-1 combines with J gene TRBJ1-1; D may be TRBD1 (6 bases). Germline V lookup: CDR1 LGHDT, CDR2 YNNKEL (reference sequence). The CDR3 spans 13 residues. Trimming stripped 4 bases from V and 5 bases from J, with 11 bases between. This CDR3 is CASSPDSSTEAFF. CDR3 bases: TGTGCCAGCAGCCCGGACAGCTCGACTGAAGCTTTCTTT.

The chain is built from TRBV20-1 and TRBJ1-1; TRBD1 is a possible D gene (6 bases). The CDR3 is 12 residues long. V dropped 8 bases and J dropped 3 bases, with 13 bases sitting between them. CDR1 and CDR2 (germline): DFQATT, SNEGSKA (reference sequence). In nucleotides, the CDR3 is TGCAGTACTGGGGGCCGGGACACTGAAGCTTTCTTT. This encodes CSTGGRDTEAFF.

This clonotype appeared many times. The V gene is TRBV27, the J gene TRBJ1-2, with D possibly being TRBD1 (5 bases). Germline loops: CDR1 MNHEY, CDR2 SMNVEV (reference sequence). The CDR3 consists of 14 residues. Trimming took off 0 bases at V and 4 bases at J, with 9 bases between the two ends. DNA for the CDR3: TGTGCCAGCAGTTTATCAGGGGATGGCTATGGCTACACCTTC. Its protein product is CASSLSGDGYGYTF.

Only a few counts were recorded for this clonotype. The chain joins TRBV5-5 to TRBJ1-2; TRBD1 agrees at 7 bases. This CDR3 comprises 15 residues. Looked up from germline, CDR1 is SGHKS and CDR2 is YYEKEE (reference sequence). V lost 4 bases and J lost 3; bases outside the gene matches: 9. For the CDR3, the DNA is TGTGCCAGCAGCGCCAGGGGGGCTATGGACTATGGCTACACCTTC. This gives the protein CASSARGAMDYGYTF.

This clonotype occurred a few times. Here the CDR3 reads CASSIDLAGSLNGQYF. The CDR3 bases are TGTGCCAGTAGTATAGATCTAGCGGGCTCCCTAAACGGGCAGTATTTT. The chain carries TRBV19 and TRBJ2-3; 8 bases map to TRBD2. Germline V lookup: CDR1 LNHDA, CDR2 SQIVND (reference sequence). This CDR3 spans 16 amino acids. J gave up 11 bases and V 0 bases, and 13 bases lay outside the gene matches.

This clonotype occurred many times. Relative to the germline gene, one junction end is altered; a read error may explain this. The V gene is TRBV7-7, the J gene TRBJ2-3; D perhaps matches TRBD1 (6 bases). There are 15 residues in the CDR3. Germline assignment: CDR1 SSHAT and CDR2 FNYEAQ (reference sequence). CDR3 nucleotides: TGTGCTAGCAGCTTATCGCCAGGGGAGAGAGATACGCAGTATTTT. It translates to CASSLSPGERDTQYF. The full variable domain, with the rest looked up from reference TRBV7-7 and TRBJ2-3, is GAGVSQSPRYKVTKRGQDVTLRCDPISSHATLYWYQQALGQGPEFLTYFNYEAQPDKSGLPSDRFSAERPEGSISTLTIQRTEQRDSAMYRCASSLSPGERDTQYFGPGTRLTVL.